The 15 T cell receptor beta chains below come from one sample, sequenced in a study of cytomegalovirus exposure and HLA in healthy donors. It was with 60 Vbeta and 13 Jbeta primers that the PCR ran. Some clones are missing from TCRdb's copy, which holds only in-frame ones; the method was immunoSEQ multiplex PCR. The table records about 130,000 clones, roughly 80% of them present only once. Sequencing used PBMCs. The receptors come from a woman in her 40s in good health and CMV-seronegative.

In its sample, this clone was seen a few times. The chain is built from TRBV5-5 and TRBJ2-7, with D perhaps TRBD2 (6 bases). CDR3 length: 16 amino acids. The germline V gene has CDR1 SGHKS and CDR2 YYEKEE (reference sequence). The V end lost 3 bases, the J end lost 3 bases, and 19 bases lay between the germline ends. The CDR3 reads CASSSSDFRRFYEQYF. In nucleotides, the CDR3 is TGTGCCAGCAGCTCTAGCGACTTCCGACGGTTCTACGAGCAGTACTTC.

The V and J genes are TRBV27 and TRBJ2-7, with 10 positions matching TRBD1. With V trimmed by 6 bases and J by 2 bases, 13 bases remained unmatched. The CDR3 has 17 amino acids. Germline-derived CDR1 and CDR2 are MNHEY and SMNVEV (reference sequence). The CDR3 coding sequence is TGTGCCAGCAGCCTAGTTTTGTCCGGGACAGGGGCCTACGAGCAGTACTTC. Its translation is CASSLVLSGTGAYEQYF.

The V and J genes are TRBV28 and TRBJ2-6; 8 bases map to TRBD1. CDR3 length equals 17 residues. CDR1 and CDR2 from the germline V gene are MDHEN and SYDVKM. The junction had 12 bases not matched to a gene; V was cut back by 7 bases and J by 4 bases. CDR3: CASNPRQGLVGANVLTF. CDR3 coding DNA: TGTGCCAGCAACCCTCGACAGGGGCTAGTGGGGGCCAACGTCCTGACTTTC.

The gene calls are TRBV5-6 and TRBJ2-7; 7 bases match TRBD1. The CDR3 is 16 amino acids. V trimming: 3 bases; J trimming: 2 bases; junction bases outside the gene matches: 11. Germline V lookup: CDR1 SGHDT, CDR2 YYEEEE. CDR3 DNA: TGTGCCAGCAGCTGGGGAACAGGGGATAGGCCCTACGAGCAGTACTTC. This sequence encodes CASSWGTGDRPYEQYF.

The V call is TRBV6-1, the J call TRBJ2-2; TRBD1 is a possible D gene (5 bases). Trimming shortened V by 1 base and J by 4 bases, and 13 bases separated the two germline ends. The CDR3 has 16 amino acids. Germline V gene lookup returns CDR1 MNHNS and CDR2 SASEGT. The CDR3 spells CASSEVQGGFTGELFF. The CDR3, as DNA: TGTGCCAGCAGTGAAGTTCAGGGTGGATTCACCGGGGAGCTGTTTTTT.

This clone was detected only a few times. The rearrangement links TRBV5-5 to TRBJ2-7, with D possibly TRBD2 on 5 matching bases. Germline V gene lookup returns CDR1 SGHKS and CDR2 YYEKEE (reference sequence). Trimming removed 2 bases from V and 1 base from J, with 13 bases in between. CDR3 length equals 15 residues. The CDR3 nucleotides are TGTGCCAGCAGCTTCGACTACCCGAGGTCCTACGAGCAGTACTTC. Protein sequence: CASSFDYPRSYEQYF.

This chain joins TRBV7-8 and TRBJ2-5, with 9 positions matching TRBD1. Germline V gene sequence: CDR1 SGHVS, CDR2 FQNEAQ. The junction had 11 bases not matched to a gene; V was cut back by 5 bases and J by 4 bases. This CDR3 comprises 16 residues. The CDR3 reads CASSPGTGRSGETQYF. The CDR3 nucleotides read TGTGCCAGCAGCCCGGGGACAGGGAGATCGGGAGAGACCCAGTACTTC.

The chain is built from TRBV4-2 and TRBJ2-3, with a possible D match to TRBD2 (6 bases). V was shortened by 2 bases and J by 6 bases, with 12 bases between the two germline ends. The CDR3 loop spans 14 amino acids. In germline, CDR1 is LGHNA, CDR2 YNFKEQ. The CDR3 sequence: CASSQRLVADTQYF. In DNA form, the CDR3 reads TGTGCCAGCAGCCAAAGACTAGTGGCCGATACGCAGTATTTT.

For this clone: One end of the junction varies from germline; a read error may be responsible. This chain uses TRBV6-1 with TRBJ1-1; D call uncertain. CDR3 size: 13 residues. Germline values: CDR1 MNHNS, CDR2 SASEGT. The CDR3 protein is CASSVEDYTEAFF. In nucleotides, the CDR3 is TGTGCCAGCAGTGTTGAGGACTACACAGAAGCTTTCTTT.

The CDR3 sequence is CASSQGVWVRGTGELFF. CDR3 in DNA: TGCGCCAGCAGCCAAGGGGTGTGGGTGCGAGGCACCGGGGAGCTGTTTTTT. The rearrangement joins TRBV4-1 to TRBJ2-2; D ambiguous. Trimming removed 1 base at V and 4 bases at J, with 16 bases between. The CDR3 consists of 17 residues. Germline-derived CDR1 and CDR2 are MGHRA and YSYEKL.

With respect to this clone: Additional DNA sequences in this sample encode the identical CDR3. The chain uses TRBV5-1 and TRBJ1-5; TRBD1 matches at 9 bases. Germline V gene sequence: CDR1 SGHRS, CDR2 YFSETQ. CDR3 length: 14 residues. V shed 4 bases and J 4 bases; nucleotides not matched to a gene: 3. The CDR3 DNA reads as TGCGCCAGCAGCCCCGGACAGGGGAATCAGCCCCAGCATTTT. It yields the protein CASSPGQGNQPQHF.

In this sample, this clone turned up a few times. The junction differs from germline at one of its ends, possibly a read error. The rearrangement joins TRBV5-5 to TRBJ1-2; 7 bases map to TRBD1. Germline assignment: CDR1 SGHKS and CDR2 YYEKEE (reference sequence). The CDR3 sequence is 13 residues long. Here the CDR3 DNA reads TGTGCCAGCAGCTGGACACCGGGACAGATAACTTACTTC. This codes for CASSWTPGQITYF.

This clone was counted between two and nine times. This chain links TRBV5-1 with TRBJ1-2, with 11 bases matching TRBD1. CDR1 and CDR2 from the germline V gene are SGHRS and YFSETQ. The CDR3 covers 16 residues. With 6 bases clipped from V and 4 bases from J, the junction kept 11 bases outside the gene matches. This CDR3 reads CASKEIPGQGGYGYTF. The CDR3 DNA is TGCGCCAGCAAAGAGATACCGGGACAGGGGGGCTATGGCTACACCTTC.

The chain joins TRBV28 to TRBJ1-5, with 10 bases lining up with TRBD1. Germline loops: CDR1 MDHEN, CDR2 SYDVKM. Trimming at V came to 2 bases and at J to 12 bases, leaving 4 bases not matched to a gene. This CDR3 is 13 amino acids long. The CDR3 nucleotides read TGTGCCAGCAGTTTAACCGGGACAGGGGTCCAGCATTTT. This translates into CASSLTGTGVQHF.

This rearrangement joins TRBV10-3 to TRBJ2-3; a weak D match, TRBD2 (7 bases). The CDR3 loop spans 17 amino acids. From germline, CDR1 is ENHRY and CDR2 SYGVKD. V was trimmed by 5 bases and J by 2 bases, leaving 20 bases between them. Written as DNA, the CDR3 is TGTGCCATCAGTCCCGCCGGGCGGGGGCCGAACACAGATACGCAGTATTTT. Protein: CAISPAGRGPNTDTQYF.